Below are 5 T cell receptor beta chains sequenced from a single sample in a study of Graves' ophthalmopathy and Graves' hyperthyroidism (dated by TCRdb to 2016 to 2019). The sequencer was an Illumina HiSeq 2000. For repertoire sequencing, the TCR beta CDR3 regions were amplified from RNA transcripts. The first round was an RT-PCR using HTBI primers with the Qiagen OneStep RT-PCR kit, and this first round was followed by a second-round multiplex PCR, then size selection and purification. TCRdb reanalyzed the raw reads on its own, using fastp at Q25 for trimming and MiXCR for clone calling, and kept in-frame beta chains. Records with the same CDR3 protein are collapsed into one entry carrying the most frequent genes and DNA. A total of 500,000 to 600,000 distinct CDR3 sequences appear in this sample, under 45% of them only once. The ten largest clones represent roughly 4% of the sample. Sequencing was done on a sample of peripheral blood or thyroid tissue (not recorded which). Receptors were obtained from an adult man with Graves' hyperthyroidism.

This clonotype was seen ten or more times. The CDR3 DNA reads TGTGCCAGCTCCCCGGGCATCACTGAAGCTTTCTTT. Its translation: CASSPGITEAFF. The rearrangement links TRBV6-4 to TRBJ1-1; D not resolved. This CDR3 region has 12 residues. CDR1 MRHNA and CDR2 SNTAGT come from the germline V gene. Trimming cost V 8 bases and J 4 bases, with 11 bases left between them.

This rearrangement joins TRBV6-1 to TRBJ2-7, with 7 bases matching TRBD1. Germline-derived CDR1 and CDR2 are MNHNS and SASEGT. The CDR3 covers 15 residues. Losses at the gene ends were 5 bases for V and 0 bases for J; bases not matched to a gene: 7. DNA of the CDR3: TGTGCCAGCAGTTCTCAAGACAGGGCCTCCTACGAGCAGTACTTC. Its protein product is CASSSQDRASYEQYF.

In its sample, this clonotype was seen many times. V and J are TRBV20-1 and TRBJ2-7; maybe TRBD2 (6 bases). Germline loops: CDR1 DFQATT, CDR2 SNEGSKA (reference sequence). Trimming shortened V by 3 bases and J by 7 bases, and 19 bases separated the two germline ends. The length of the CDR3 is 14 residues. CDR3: CSASPPGLVSEQYF. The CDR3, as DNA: TGCAGTGCTAGTCCGCCGGGACTGGTGTCGGAGCAGTACTTC.

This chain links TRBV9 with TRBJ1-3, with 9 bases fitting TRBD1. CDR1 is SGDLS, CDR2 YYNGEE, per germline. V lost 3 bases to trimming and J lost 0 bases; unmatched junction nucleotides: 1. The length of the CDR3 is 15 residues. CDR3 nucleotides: TGTGCCAGCAGCGAGACAGGGGGCTCTGGAAACACCATATATTTT. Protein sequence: CASSETGGSGNTIYF.

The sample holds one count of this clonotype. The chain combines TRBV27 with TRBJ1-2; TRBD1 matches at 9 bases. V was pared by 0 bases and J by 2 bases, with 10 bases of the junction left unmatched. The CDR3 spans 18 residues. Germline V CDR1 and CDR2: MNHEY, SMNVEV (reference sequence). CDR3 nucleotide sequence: TGTGCCAGCAGTTTATCCTGGACAGGGGAGAAGGAAAACTATGGCTACACCTTC. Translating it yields CASSLSWTGEKENYGYTF.